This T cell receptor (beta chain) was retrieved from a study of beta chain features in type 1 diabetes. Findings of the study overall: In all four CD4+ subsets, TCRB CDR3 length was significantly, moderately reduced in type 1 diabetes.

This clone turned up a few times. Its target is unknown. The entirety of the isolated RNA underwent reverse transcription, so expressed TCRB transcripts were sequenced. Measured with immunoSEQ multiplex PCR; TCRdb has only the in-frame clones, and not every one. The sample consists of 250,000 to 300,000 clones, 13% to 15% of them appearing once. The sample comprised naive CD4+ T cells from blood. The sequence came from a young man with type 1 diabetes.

The CDR3: CASSPYGSYNEQFF. The CDR3 region has the DNA TGTGCCAGCAGTCCCTATGGCTCCTACAATGAGCAGTTCTTC. The chain combines TRBV28 with TRBJ2-1, with D unresolved. This CDR3 is 14 amino acids long. Looked up from germline, CDR1 is MDHEN and CDR2 is SYDVKM. V dropped 5 bases and J dropped 0 bases, with 8 bases sitting between them. Drawing the rest from reference TRBV28 and TRBJ2-1, the complete variable domain is DVKVTQSSRYLVKRTGEKVFLECVQDMDHENMFWYRQDPGLGLRLIYFSYDVKMKEKGDIPEGYSVSREKKERFSLILESASTNQTSMYLCASSPYGSYNEQFFGPGTRLTVL.